One and the same sample provided the 9 T cell receptor beta chains below, sequenced in a study of CD8+ T cells in alopecia areata. The authors extracted RNA and reverse transcribed it into cDNA as the sequencing template. Sequencing used immunoSEQ multiplex PCR; TCRdb keeps in-frame clones, though not all of them. The sample is made up of about 110,000 clones, none counted only once. Input material: lesional skin. These receptors originate from a C3H/HeJ mouse with alopecia areata. MHC haplotype of the strain: H2-k.

Only a few counts were recorded for this clone. Gene and germline names: mouse. The CDR3 end is not reached by the read, which stops 4 residues before it; the germline J gene fills it in. J is TRBJ2-7 and V is TRBV13-2, with 12 bases matching TRBD2. The CDR3 covers 16 residues. Germline lookup yields CDR1 NNHNN and CDR2 SYGAGS (reference sequence). The V gene end was trimmed by 2 bases and the J gene end by 2 bases; junction bases not matched to a gene: 5. The CDR3 DNA, read in part, is TGTGCCAGCGGTGACCCCCGGGACTGGGGGGCCTAT. Its protein product is CASGDPRDWGAY. The entire CDR3 reads CASGDPRDWGAYEQYF.

This clone was seen only a few times. Gene names are the mouse ones. Read data end 4 residues before the CDR3 end; the end is taken from the germline J gene. The rearrangement joins TRBV13-3 to TRBJ1-1, with TRBD1 matching 7 bases. This CDR3 spans 13 amino acids. CDR1 is NNHDY and CDR2 is SYVADS in the germline V gene. The sequenced part of the CDR3 DNA is TGTGCCAGCAGTGCCGGACAGGCGACA. Protein: CASSAGQAT. The full CDR3 protein is CASSAGQATEVFF.

This clone has only a few counts. Gene names and germline match the mouse. The read stops 4 residues short of the end of the CDR3; the missing end is completed from the germline J gene. V is TRBV1 and J is TRBJ1-2; TRBD1 matches 10 bases. CDR1 and CDR2 from the germline V gene are NSQYPW and LRSPGD (reference sequence). The CDR3 runs to 16 residues. V trimming: 3 bases; J trimming: 3 bases; junction bases outside the gene matches: 7. The CDR3 sequence is CTCSAPDRGRDSDYTF. The CDR3 DNA, read in part, is TGCACCTGCAGTGCCCCCGACAGGGGGCGAGACTCC.

A few counts support this clone. Gene names denote mouse genes. The DNA ends 4 residues before the CDR3 does, and the rest of the CDR3 is filled in from the germline J gene. The chain is built from TRBV13-3 and TRBJ2-3, with TRBD2 identical over 10 bases. The CDR3 runs 14 residues. Germline V lookup: CDR1 NNHDY, CDR2 SYVADS. The trim removed 6 bases at V and 3 bases at J, leaving 4 bases unmatched. The DNA read from the CDR3 is TGTGCCAGCATCCCGACTGGGGGGGCAGAA. Translation gives CASIPTGGAE. The complete CDR3 reads CASIPTGGAETLYF.

Turning to this clone: Gene names and germline match the mouse. The read comes to an end 4 residues before the CDR3 does, leaving the germline J gene to fill in the end. This chain joins TRBV13-2 and TRBJ1-2; 7 bases are a match to TRBD1. This CDR3 spans 14 amino acids. V lost 4 bases, J lost 0 bases, and 3 bases stayed unmatched. Germline V gene lookup returns CDR1 NNHNN and CDR2 SYGAGS (reference sequence). The covered CDR3 bases are TGTGCCAGCGGTCCGGGACAGTCAAACTCC. Translation gives CASGPGQSNS. The entire CDR3 sequence reads CASGPGQSNSDYTF.

In this sample, this clone turned up many times. TCRdb gives a protein that differs at residue 10 from what the DNA encodes, so the protein here is translated from the DNA. Gene names are the mouse ones. The read ends 3 residues shy of where the CDR3 ends; the end is completed using the germline J gene. The chain links TRBV14 to TRBJ1-6, with D uncertain. TRBJ1-6 is placed among ORFs of uncertain function. Germline CDR1 and CDR2: SGHDT and FRDEAV. The CDR3 contains 13 residues. V shed 2 bases and J shed 3 bases, with 3 bases lying between them. The DNA read from the CDR3 is TGTGCCAGCAGTTTACACTATAATTCGCCC. Its protein is CASSLHYNSP. The entire CDR3 protein reads CASSLHYNSPLYF.

This clone was recorded a few times. Gene names are mouse gene names. The read stops 4 residues short of the end of the CDR3; the missing end is completed from the germline J gene. The genes are TRBV13-3 and TRBJ2-7; 10 bases align to TRBD2. Germline lookup yields CDR1 NNHDY and CDR2 SYVADS. The CDR3 extends over 15 amino acids. The CDR3 is CASSDSGTGVYEQYF. The part of the CDR3 DNA that was read is TGTGCCAGCAGTGATTCCGGGACTGGGGTATAT.

With respect to this clone: The gene symbols are mouse symbols. The read ends 4 residues early relative to the CDR3; the germline J gene fills the gap. This chain joins TRBV19 and TRBJ1-1, with D perhaps matching TRBD1 (6 bases). Trimming left V 4 bases short and J 4 bases short, with 17 bases between. The CDR3 extends over 15 amino acids. The germline V gene has CDR1 FNHDT and CDR2 SITEND (reference sequence). The CDR3 bases that were read are TGTGCCAGCAGTCCCACAACAGGGAGGAGCACA. Translated: CASSPTTGRST. The complete CDR3 sequence is CASSPTTGRSTEVFF.

For this clone: All gene names here are mouse names. The read is 4 residues too short to cover the CDR3 end, so that end is filled in from the germline J gene. V usage is TRBV13-3 and J usage is TRBJ2-7, with 7 bases lining up with TRBD2. CDR3 length: 13 residues. From germline, CDR1 is NNHDY and CDR2 SYVADS. The CDR3 sequence is CASSLTGTYEQYF. Incomplete CDR3 DNA: TGTGCCAGCAGTTTGACTGGGACTTAT.